The rows below give T cell receptor beta chains drawn from one sample of a study of T cells in Graves' hyperthyroidism and ophthalmopathy. One entry per CDR3 protein, called by TCRdb with MiXCR from the multiplex PCR reads. The sample has 210,000 or so distinct CDR3 sequences, 17% seen once. Sequenced input: blood. All receptors come from a man aged 50-60 years with Graves' hyperthyroidism. CDR3s include the opening cysteine and the closing phenylalanine or tryptophan. D genes are given only for firm matches. Not every row has a clone size; where given, it reads once, few, many or a size class.

D gene | J gene | V gene | clone size | CDR3 DNA | CDR3 protein
. | TRBJ2-3 | TRBV5-1 | . | TGCGCCAGCAGCCGGACAGTTAGCACAGATACGCAGTATTTT | CASSRTVSTDTQYF
. | TRBJ1-6 | TRBV27 | . | TGTGCCAGCAGTTTCCTCACAGTCTCACCCCTCCACTTT | CASSFLTVSPLHF
. | TRBJ2-1 | TRBV5-5 | many | TGTGCCAGCAGCTACAGGGGACTGAGCTCCTACAATGAGCAGTTCTTC | CASSYRGLSSYNEQFF
TRBD1 | TRBJ2-7 | TRBV4-1 | many | TGCGCCAGCAGCTCCCGACAGGGTGATTTCTACGAGCAGTACTTC | CASSSRQGDFYEQYF
. | TRBJ1-2 | TRBV10-3 | few | TGTGCCATCAGTGAGACGGGGCAGGCCACTGGCTACACCTTC | CAISETGQATGYTF
. | TRBJ2-2 | TRBV18 | many | TGTGCCAGCTCCCCGCTGGCTCTTTCGAACACCGGGGAGCTGTTTTTT | CASSPLALSNTGELFF
TRBD1 | TRBJ1-6 | TRBV7-2 | . | TGTGCCAGCAGCTTGGGACAGAATAATTCACCCCTCCACTTT | CASSLGQNNSPLHF
. | TRBJ1-1 | TRBV15 | . | TGTGCCACCAGCAGAACGGGCGCTGAAGCTTTCTTT | CATSRTGAEAFF
TRBD2 | TRBJ2-7 | TRBV11-2 | many | TGTGCCAGCAGCTTCGGACTAGCGCGGACCTACGAGCAGTACTTC | CASSFGLARTYEQYF
TRBD2 | TRBJ2-5 | TRBV9 | . | TGTGCCAGCAGCGTACAAGCGGGAGGGGGGGAGACCCAGTACTTC | CASSVQAGGGETQYF